A selection of T cell receptor beta chains follows, all from one sample in a study of cytotoxic CD8 clonotypes in ibrutinib-treated CLL. The method was immunoSEQ multiplex PCR; TCRdb's version includes in-frame clones alone and lacks a portion of them. The sample has about 63,000 clones, over 60% seen once; the top ten hold 43%. Sequencing used PBMCs, obtained after 12 months of ibrutinib treatment. The receptor set was obtained from a human donor with chronic lymphocytic leukemia. The CDR3 runs from the conserved cysteine through the conserved F or W. Each record gives: J gene, V gene, CDR3 protein.

J: TRBJ2-5
V: TRBV9
CDR3: CASSVSGGRETQYF

J: TRBJ1-4
V: TRBV2
CDR3: CASKAGFIANEKLFF

J: TRBJ2-3
V: TRBV5-1
CDR3: CASSLADSTDTQYF

J: TRBJ2-3
V: TRBV5-1
CDR3: CASSFRTGTTDTQYF

J: TRBJ2-3
V: TRBV10-3
CDR3: CAISSSGGERTSTDTQYF

J: TRBJ1-4
V: TRBV28
CDR3: CASSKPGTVEKLFF

J: TRBJ1-1
V: TRBV10-1
CDR3: CASSDTVRGVAPEAFF

J: TRBJ2-2
V: TRBV28
CDR3: CASTPTGTGAGELFF

J: TRBJ2-2
V: TRBV27
CDR3: CASSQSRLAGATGELFF

J: TRBJ2-3
V: TRBV25-1
CDR3: CASSELAGGAYF

J: TRBJ1-5
V: TRBV18
CDR3: CASSPGTGSQPQHF

J: TRBJ2-7
V: TRBV5-5
CDR3: CASSLGTGSSYEQYF

J: TRBJ2-3
V: TRBV5-1
CDR3: CASSLETDTQYF

J: TRBJ2-7
V: TRBV15
CDR3: CATSRDLGQFYEQYF

J: TRBJ2-7
V: TRBV6-5
CDR3: CASSPGTSSYEQYF

J: TRBJ1-5
V: TRBV28
CDR3: CASKSLETGSNQPQHF

J: TRBJ1-2
V: TRBV9
CDR3: CASSAGRGTAKDGYTF

J: TRBJ2-2
V: TRBV30
CDR3: CAWSVGASSGELFF

J: TRBJ1-4
V: TRBV11-2
CDR3: CASSLDLVEKLFF

J: TRBJ1-3
V: TRBV4-3
CDR3: CASSQDLGTTGNTIYF

J: TRBJ2-7
V: TRBV15
CDR3: CATSRGGLAEQYF

J: TRBJ2-7
V: TRBV30
CDR3: CAWSGLAGGRREQYF

J: TRBJ2-7
V: TRBV11-3
CDR3: CASSAATSGSYEQYF

J: TRBJ2-2
V: TRBV5-1
CDR3: CASRDFYTNTGELFF

J: TRBJ2-7
V: TRBV28
CDR3: CASSSMYPQYF

J: TRBJ1-1
V: TRBV10-2
CDR3: CASSEKLAGGLNTEAFF

J: TRBJ2-1
V: TRBV5-1
CDR3: CASSLSGQGTLGEQFF

J: TRBJ2-3
V: TRBV7-8
CDR3: CASSLNSGTDTQYF

J: TRBJ2-7
V: TRBV6-1
CDR3: CASSRDPSYEQYF

J: TRBJ2-1
V: TRBV4-3
CDR3: CASSQDLGPREAYNEQFF

J: TRBJ2-5
V: TRBV5-1
CDR3: CASSQPIGLESRKETQYF

J: TRBJ2-2
V: TRBV11-3
CDR3: CASSLRNTGELFF

J: TRBJ2-1
V: TRBV7-9
CDR3: CASSLPTTDRGNEQFF

J: TRBJ2-1
V: TRBV4-2
CDR3: CASSQGMTGEQFF

J: TRBJ2-5
V: TRBV4-3
CDR3: CASSHRGPQETQYF

J: TRBJ2-1
V: TRBV18
CDR3: CASSLVQGPYEQFF

J: TRBJ2-7
V: TRBV4-3
CDR3: CASSQAWDFRRYEQYF

J: TRBJ2-3
V: TRBV6-5
CDR3: CASSKLAGLDTQYF

J: TRBJ1-2
V: TRBV5-1
CDR3: CASSLGQGTYGYTF

J: TRBJ1-5
V: TRBV5-1
CDR3: CASSLGVGEYSNQPQHF

J: TRBJ1-2
V: TRBV6-5
CDR3: CASSKNYGYTF

J: TRBJ2-7
V: TRBV5-1
CDR3: CASSPDRSGGEQYF

J: TRBJ2-7
V: TRBV30
CDR3: CAWSEGLDEQYF

J: TRBJ2-5
V: TRBV30
CDR3: CAWSVGQGYSQETQYF

J: TRBJ2-1
V: TRBV30
CDR3: CAWSDRRVPSYNEQFF

J: TRBJ2-7
V: TRBV28
CDR3: CASSTPGTQRVRDF

J: TRBJ2-2
V: TRBV2
CDR3: CASRQGRDGELFF

J: TRBJ2-3
V: TRBV9
CDR3: CASSPTNTDTQYF

J: TRBJ2-1
V: TRBV11-3
CDR3: CASSLAGGRGEQFF

J: TRBJ2-7
V: TRBV6-1
CDR3: CASSDTGTRYEQYF

J: TRBJ2-1
V: TRBV5-1
CDR3: CASSLGMFSREGLNEQFF

J: TRBJ2-3
V: TRBV6-6
CDR3: CASFRDRGTDTQYF

J: TRBJ2-5
V: TRBV5-1
CDR3: CASSSSGMGQETQYF

J: TRBJ2-3
V: TRBV19
CDR3: CASTRSGISTDTQYF

J: TRBJ2-7
V: TRBV6-1
CDR3: CASTIAGVGEQYF